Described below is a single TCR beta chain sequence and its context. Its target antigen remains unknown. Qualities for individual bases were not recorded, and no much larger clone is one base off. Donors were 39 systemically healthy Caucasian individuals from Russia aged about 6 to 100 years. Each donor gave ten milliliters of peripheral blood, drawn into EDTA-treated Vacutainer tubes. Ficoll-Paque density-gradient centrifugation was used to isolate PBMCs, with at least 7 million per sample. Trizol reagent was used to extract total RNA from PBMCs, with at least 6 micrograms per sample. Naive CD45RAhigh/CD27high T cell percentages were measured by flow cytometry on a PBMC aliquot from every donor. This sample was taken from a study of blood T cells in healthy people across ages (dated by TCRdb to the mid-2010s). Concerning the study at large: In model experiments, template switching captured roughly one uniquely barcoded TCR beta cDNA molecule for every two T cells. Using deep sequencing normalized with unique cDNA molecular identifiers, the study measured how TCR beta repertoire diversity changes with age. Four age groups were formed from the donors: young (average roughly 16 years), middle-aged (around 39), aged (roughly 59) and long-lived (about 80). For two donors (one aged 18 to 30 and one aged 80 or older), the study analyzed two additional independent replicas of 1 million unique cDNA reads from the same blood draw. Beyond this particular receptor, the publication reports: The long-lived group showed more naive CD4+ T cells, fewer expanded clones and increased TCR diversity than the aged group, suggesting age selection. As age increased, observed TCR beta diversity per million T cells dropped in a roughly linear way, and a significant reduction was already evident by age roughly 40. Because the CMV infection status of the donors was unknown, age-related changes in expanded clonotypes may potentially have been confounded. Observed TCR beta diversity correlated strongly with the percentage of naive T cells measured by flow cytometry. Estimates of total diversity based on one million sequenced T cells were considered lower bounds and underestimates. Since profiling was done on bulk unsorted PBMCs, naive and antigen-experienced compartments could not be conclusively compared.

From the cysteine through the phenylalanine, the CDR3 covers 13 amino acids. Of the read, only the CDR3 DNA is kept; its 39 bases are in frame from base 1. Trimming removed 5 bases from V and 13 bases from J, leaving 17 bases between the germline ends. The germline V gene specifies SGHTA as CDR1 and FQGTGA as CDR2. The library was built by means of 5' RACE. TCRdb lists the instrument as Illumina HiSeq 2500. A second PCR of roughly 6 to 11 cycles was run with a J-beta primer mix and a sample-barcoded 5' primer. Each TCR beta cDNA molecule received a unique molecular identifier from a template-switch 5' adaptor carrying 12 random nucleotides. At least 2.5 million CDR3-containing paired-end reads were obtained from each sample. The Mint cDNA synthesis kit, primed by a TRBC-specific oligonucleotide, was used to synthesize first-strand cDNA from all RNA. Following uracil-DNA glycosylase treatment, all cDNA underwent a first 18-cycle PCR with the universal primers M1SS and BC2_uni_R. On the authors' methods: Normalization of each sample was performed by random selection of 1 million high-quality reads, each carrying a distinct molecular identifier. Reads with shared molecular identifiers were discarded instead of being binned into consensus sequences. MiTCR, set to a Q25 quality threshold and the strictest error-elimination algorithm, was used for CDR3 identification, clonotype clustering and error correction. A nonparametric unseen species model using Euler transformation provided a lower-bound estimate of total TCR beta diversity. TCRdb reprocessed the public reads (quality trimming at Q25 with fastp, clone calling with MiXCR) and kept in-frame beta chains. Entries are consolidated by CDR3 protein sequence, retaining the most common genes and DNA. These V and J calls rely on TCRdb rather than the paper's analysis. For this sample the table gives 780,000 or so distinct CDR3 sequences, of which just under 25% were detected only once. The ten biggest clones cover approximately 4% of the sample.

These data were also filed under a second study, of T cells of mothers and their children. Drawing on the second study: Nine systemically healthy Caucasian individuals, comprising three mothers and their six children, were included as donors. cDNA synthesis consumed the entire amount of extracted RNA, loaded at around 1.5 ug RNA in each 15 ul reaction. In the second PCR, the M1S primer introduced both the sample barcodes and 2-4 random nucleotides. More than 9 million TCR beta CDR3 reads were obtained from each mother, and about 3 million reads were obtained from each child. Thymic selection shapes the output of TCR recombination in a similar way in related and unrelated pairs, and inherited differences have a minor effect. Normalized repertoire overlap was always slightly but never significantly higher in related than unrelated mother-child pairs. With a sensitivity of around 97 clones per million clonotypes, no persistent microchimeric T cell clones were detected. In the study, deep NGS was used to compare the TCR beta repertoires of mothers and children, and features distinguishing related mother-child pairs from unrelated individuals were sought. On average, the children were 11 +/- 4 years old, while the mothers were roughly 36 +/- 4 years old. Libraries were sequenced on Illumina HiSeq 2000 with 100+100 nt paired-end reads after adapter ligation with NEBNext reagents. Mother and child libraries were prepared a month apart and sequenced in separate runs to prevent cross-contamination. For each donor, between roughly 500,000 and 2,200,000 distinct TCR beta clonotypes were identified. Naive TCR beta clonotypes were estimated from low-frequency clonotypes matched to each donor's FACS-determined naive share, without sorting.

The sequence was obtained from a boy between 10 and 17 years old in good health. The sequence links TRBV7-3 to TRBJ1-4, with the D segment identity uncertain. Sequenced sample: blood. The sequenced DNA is TGTGCCAGCAGCACCTTTGGGGAAGACATACTGTTTTTT. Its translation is CASSTFGEDILFF.